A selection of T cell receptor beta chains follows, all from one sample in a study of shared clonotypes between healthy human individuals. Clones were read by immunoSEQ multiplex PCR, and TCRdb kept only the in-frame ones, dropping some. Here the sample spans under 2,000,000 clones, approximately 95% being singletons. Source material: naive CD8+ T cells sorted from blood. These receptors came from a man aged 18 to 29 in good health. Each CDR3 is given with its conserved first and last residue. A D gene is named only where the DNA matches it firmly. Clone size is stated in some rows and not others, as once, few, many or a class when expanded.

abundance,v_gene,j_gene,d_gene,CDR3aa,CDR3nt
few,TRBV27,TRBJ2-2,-,CASSLGNTGELFF,TGTGCCAGCAGTTTGGGGAACACCGGGGAGCTGTTTTTT
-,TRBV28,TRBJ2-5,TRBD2,CASTGTGVAGVETQYF,TGTGCCAGCACGGGAACCGGGGTAGCGGGGGTTGAGACCCAGTACTTC
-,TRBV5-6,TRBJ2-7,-,CASSLAPDGSYEQYF,TGTGCCAGCAGCTTGGCCCCTGACGGTTCCTACGAGCAGTACTTC
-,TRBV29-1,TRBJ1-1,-,CSVEGPDEAFF,TGCAGCGTCGAGGGACCAGATGAAGCTTTCTTT
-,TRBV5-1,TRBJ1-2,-,CASSLEWDWVYGYTF,TGCGCCAGCAGCTTGGAGTGGGATTGGGTCTATGGCTACACCTTC
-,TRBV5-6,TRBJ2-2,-,CASRTWQGPTGELFF,TGTGCCAGCAGAACGTGGCAGGGTCCAACCGGGGAGCTGTTTTTT
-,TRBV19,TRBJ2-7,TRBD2,CASRLAGGAEQYF,TGTGCCAGTAGATTAGCGGGAGGCGCCGAGCAGTACTTC
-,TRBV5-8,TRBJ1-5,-,CASNHKSNQPQHF,TGTGCCAGCAACCACAAGAGCAATCAGCCCCAGCATTTT
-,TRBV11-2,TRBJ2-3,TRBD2,CASSSPLAGAWDTQYF,TGTGCCAGCAGCTCTCCGCTAGCGGGGGCATGGGATACGCAGTATTTT
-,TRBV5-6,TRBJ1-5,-,CASSSTDAGESQPQHF,TGTGCCAGCAGCTCCACAGACGCGGGGGAGAGTCAGCCCCAGCATTTT
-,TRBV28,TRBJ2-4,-,CASSFTVPENIQYF,TGTGCCAGCAGTTTTACCGTCCCAGAAAACATTCAGTACTTC
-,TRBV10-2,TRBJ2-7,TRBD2,CASSDWREGYEQYF,TGCGCCAGCAGTGATTGGCGGGAGGGCTACGAGCAGTACTTC
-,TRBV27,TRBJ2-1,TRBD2,CASLGLADNEQFF,TGTGCCAGCCTTGGACTAGCGGACAATGAGCAGTTCTTC
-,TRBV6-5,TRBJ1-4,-,CASSYTPEENEKLFF,TGTGCCAGCAGTTACACTCCCGAGGAAAATGAAAAACTGTTTTTT
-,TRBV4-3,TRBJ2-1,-,CASSLERNYNNEQFF,TGCGCCAGCAGCCTCGAGCGGAACTACAACAATGAGCAGTTCTTC
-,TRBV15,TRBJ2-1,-,CATSRVRGEVSYNEQFF,TGTGCCACCAGCAGAGTAAGGGGAGAGGTATCCTACAATGAGCAGTTCTTC
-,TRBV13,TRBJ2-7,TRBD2,CASRGLAGGSSYEQYF,TGTGCCAGCAGAGGACTAGCGGGAGGCAGCTCCTACGAGCAGTACTTC
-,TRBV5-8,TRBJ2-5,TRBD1,CASSAGTGGMETQYF,TGTGCCAGCAGCGCCGGGACAGGGGGTATGGAGACCCAGTACTTC
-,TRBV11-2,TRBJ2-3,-,CASSLASSGGAWTDTQYF,TGTGCCAGCAGCTTAGCTTCCTCAGGAGGAGCGTGGACAGATACGCAGTATTTT
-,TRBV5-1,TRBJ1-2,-,CASSLAGVAYGYTF,TGCGCCAGCAGCTTGGCAGGGGTCGCCTATGGCTACACCTTC
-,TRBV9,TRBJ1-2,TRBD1,CASSSPGTGGDGYTF,TGTGCCAGCAGCTCCCCCGGGACAGGGGGCGATGGCTACACCTTC
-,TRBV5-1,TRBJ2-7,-,CASSGYGQGYEQYF,TGCGCCAGCAGCGGCTACGGTCAAGGCTACGAGCAGTACTTC
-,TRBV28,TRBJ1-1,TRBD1,CASSTTRGPMNTEAFF,TGTGCCAGCAGCACCACAAGGGGGCCGATGAACACTGAAGCTTTCTTT